The sequence of this T cell receptor beta chain was determined in a study of blood T cell repertoires in COVID-19. The overall study: Acute-phase and convalescent COVID-19 samples originated in the United States, Italy and Spain. From T cells, B-cell-depleted T cells, or PBMCs came the material, which was cDNA or gDNA.

V dropped 0 bases and J dropped 1 base, with 9 bases sitting between them. CDR1 is SGHAT, CDR2 FQNNGV, per germline. The length of the CDR3 is 16 residues. Under the authors' procedure: It was from reference gene primer amplification that nucleated cell counts were estimated. Profiling relied on immunoSEQ multiplex PCR, and the TCRdb table lists in-frame clones only, not all of them. Clone size and V and J calls were adopted from that table, with D and trimming inferred from the DNA. The sample has fewer than 60,000 clones; about 90% are singletons. This receptor was taken from an elderly man with active or convalescent COVID-19. The gene calls are TRBV11-2 and TRBJ2-2; TRBD1 might be the D (5 bases). Sequencing was done on a sample of peripheral blood. The CDR3 sequence: CASSLDGAVNTGELFF. The CDR3 DNA reads as TGTGCCAGCAGCTTAGATGGGGCAGTGAACACCGGGGAGCTGTTTTTT. Together with reference TRBV11-2 and TRBJ2-2, the CDR3 gives the full variable domain: EAGVAQSPRYKIIEKRQSVAFWCNPISGHATLYWYQQILGQGPKLLIQFQNNGVVDDSQLPKDRFSAERLKGVDSTLKIQPAKLEDSAVYLCASSLDGAVNTGELFFGEGSRLTVL.